Listed below are T cell receptor beta chains from one sample, sequenced in a study of T cell clonotyping in hematopoietic cell transplantation. Clones were sequenced by immunoSEQ multiplex PCR, and TCRdb holds only the in-frame ones, with some missing. This sample has 25,000 to 35,000 clones; 70% to 75% occur once, and the top ten carry roughly 6%. The specimen was peripheral blood mononuclear cells, collected before stem cell transplant. The source is a man over 45 with myelodysplastic syndrome. Some clones in this sample may be carry-over from other donors' samples. The CDR3 runs from the conserved cysteine through the conserved F or W. D genes are given only for firm matches. Not all rows give a size; the values are once, few, many and, for expanded clones, a class.

j_call,clone_size,v_call,d_call,cdr3_nt,cdr3_aa
TRBJ2-2,.,TRBV6-5,TRBD2,TGTGCCAGCAGTTACGGTGGGGGGGGCACCGGGGAGCTGTTTTTT,CASSYGGGGTGELFF
TRBJ2-7,.,TRBV6-5,.,TGTGCCAGCAGTCCCTTGGGGCTCGAGCAGTACTTC,CASSPLGLEQYF
TRBJ1-5,.,TRBV30,.,TGTGCCTGGAGTGGTCGGGGCGGACAGCCCCAGCATTTT,CAWSGRGGQPQHF
TRBJ1-6,.,TRBV30,.,TGTGCCTGGAGCGGGCGGGGTGCTGGCCGGAGCTCCTATAATTCACCCCTCCACTTT,CAWSGRGAGRSSYNSPLHF
TRBJ2-2,.,TRBV28,TRBD1,TGTGCCAGCAGTTACGGGACAGCCGGGGAGCTGTTTTTT,CASSYGTAGELFF
TRBJ1-1,.,TRBV4-3,.,TGCGCCAGCAGCCAAGATACAGGATGGGGGACTGAAGCTTTCTTT,CASSQDTGWGTEAFF
TRBJ1-5,.,TRBV28,TRBD1,TGTGCCAGCAGAAAAGACAGGGCCCCTGTTAGCAATCAGCCCCAGCATTTT,CASRKDRAPVSNQPQHF
TRBJ1-2,once,TRBV4-1,.,TGCGCCAGCAGCCTCCAAGGGAGGCCCGGCTACACCTTC,CASSLQGRPGYTF
TRBJ1-2,once,TRBV6-5,.,TGTGCCAGCAGTTACTCATGGGGGCGCGGCTACACCTTC,CASSYSWGRGYTF
TRBJ1-4,.,TRBV30,.,TGTGCCTGGAACACGGCAACTAATGAAAAACTGTTTTTT,CAWNTATNEKLFF
TRBJ2-7,few,TRBV5-1,.,TGCGCCAGCAGCCCGGAGGTCGCGAGCTACGAGCAGTACTTC,CASSPEVASYEQYF
TRBJ2-7,.,TRBV19,.,TGTGCCAGTACCCCAAGACAGCGCTCCTACGAGCAGTACTTC,CASTPRQRSYEQYF
TRBJ2-5,.,TRBV5-4,.,TGTGCCAGCAGCTTGGCGGGCAGGACCCAAGAGACCCAGTACTTC,CASSLAGRTQETQYF
TRBJ2-4,few,TRBV2,.,TGTGCCAGCAGTCGGACGGCGGGAAACATTCAGTACTTC,CASSRTAGNIQYF
TRBJ2-7,.,TRBV28,.,TGTGCCAGCAGTTCCCACGGCCCGGGTACTAGTGAGCAGTACTTC,CASSSHGPGTSEQYF
TRBJ1-1,few,TRBV29-1,.,TGCAGCGTGACAGGTCGGGTGAACACTGAAGCTTTCTTT,CSVTGRVNTEAFF
TRBJ1-1,.,TRBV30,.,TGTGCCTGGAGTGTACCCCGGTCGGCTTTCTTT,CAWSVPRSAFF
TRBJ1-1,once,TRBV30,TRBD1,TGTGCCTGGGACAGGGGGCTGGGCACTGAAGCTTTCTTT,CAWDRGLGTEAFF
TRBJ2-7,few,TRBV29-1,.,TGCAGCGGGTGGGACGGCTACGAGCAGTACTTC,CSGWDGYEQYF
TRBJ2-1,.,TRBV4-2,.,TGTGCCACCGGTCTCGATGGAGGTCCCAATGAGCAGTTCTTC,CATGLDGGPNEQFF
TRBJ2-7,.,TRBV4-2,.,TGTGCCAGCAGCCAAGATAGCTACGAGCAGTACTTC,CASSQDSYEQYF
TRBJ2-7,.,TRBV6-1,TRBD2,TGTGCCAGCAGTGAAAGGGGATGGGGGAGGGACGGCTCCTACGAGCAGTACTTC,CASSERGWGRDGSYEQYF
TRBJ1-5,.,TRBV28,TRBD1,TGTGCCAGCAGTCCCAATATGGGACAGGGGAATCAGCCCCAGCATTTT,CASSPNMGQGNQPQHF
TRBJ1-3,.,TRBV25-1,.,TGTGCCAGCAGTGGGGACCGCAACACCATATATTTT,CASSGDRNTIYF
TRBJ1-1,.,TRBV6-1,.,TGTGCCAGCAGAGGCCGGGGGCAGAACACTGAAGCTTTCTTT,CASRGRGQNTEAFF
TRBJ2-7,.,TRBV10-1,.,TGCGCCAGCAGTGTTCACAGCAACTACGAGCAGTACTTC,CASSVHSNYEQYF
TRBJ1-1,few,TRBV5-5,.,TGTGCCATCGTGACCGGTGGGAACACTGAAGCTTTCTTT,CAIVTGGNTEAFF
TRBJ1-4,once,TRBV28,.,TGTGCCAGCACCAGGGGCAATGAAAAACTGTTTTTT,CASTRGNEKLFF
TRBJ1-1,few,TRBV11-2,.,TGTGCCAGCAGCTTAGATACGGGGAACACTGAAGCTTTCTTT,CASSLDTGNTEAFF
TRBJ2-1,.,TRBV30,.,TGTGCCTGGAGGGGGGTCCCCGACTACAATGAGCAGTTCTTC,CAWRGVPDYNEQFF
TRBJ1-1,few,TRBV7-6,.,TGTGCCAGCAGCTTAGCGGGGATTGACACTGAAGCTTTCTTT,CASSLAGIDTEAFF
TRBJ1-6,once,TRBV9,.,TGTGCCAGCAGCGTAGCCCCTGGAGGGGAAGTCCTTTCACCCCTCCACTTT,CASSVAPGGEVLSPLHF
TRBJ2-7,few,TRBV4-3,.,TGCGCCAGCAGCCACAGGGGCTCCTACGAGCAGTACTTC,CASSHRGSYEQYF
TRBJ2-7,.,TRBV28,TRBD2,TGTGCCAGCAGTTTAGGGGGAGCGGGAGGGGCCTACGAGCAGTACTTC,CASSLGGAGGAYEQYF
TRBJ2-7,.,TRBV11-2,.,TGTGCCAGCAGCTTAGTCAGCCCCTGGGACGAGCAGTACTTC,CASSLVSPWDEQYF
TRBJ1-1,.,TRBV29-1,.,TGCAGCGCACAGACAGAAATCACTGAAGCTTTCTTT,CSAQTEITEAFF
TRBJ2-7,.,TRBV6-1,TRBD1,TGTGCCAGCAGTCTTTGGGACAGGTCCTACGAGCAGTACTTC,CASSLWDRSYEQYF
TRBJ1-5,.,TRBV6-5,TRBD1,TGTGCCAGCAGTCCCGGGACAGGGGATCAGCCCCAGCATTTT,CASSPGTGDQPQHF
TRBJ2-2,.,TRBV20-1,.,TGCAGTGCCACTGGGTACGGGGAGCTGTTTTTT,CSATGYGELFF
TRBJ2-1,.,TRBV6-1,.,TGTGCCAGCAGTGAACCTAGGAATTCCTACAATGAGCAGTTCTTC,CASSEPRNSYNEQFF
TRBJ1-1,.,TRBV5-1,TRBD1,TGCGCCAGCAGGGGGGTGGCGACAGGGTTGGACACTGAAGCTTTCTTT,CASRGVATGLDTEAFF
TRBJ1-2,.,TRBV6-5,.,TGTGCCAGCAGTTCATCCCTCACTGTATTCTATGGCTACACCTTC,CASSSSLTVFYGYTF
TRBJ2-2,.,TRBV7-2,TRBD2,TGTGCCAGCAGCCGGGACGCGGGAGTCACCGGGGAGCTGTTTTTT,CASSRDAGVTGELFF
TRBJ1-2,few,TRBV29-1,.,TGCAGCGTTGAAGCTCGCAGGGAAGGCTATGGCTACACCTTC,CSVEARREGYGYTF